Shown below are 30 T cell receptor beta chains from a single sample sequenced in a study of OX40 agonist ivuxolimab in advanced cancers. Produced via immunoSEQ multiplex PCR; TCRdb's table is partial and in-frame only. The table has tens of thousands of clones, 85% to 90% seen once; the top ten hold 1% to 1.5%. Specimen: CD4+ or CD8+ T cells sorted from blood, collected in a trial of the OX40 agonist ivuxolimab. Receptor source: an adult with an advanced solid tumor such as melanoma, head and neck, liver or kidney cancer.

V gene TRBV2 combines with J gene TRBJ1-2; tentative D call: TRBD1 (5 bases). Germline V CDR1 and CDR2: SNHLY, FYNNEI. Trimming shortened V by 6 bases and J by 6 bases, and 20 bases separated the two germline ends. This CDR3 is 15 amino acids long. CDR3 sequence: CASRGLRGPGNGYTF. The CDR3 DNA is TGTGCCAGCAGGGGCCTAAGGGGCCCAGGTAATGGCTACACCTTC.

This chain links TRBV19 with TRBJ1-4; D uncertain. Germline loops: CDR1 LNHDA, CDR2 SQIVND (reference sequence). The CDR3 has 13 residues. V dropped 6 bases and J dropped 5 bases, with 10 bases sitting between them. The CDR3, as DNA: TGTGCCAGTAGACGGACCCAAAATGAAAAACTGTTTTTT. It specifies CASRRTQNEKLFF.

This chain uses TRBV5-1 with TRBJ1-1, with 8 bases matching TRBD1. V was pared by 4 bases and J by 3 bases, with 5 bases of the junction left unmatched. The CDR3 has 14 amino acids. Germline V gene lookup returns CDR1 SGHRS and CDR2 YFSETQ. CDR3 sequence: CASSPPTGDTEAFF. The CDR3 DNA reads TGCGCCAGCAGCCCCCCGACAGGGGACACTGAAGCTTTCTTT. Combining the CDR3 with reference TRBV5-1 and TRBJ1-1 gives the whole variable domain KAGVTQTPRYLIKTRGQQVTLSCSPISGHRSVSWYQQTPGQGLQFLFEYFSETQRNKGNFPGRFSGRQFSNSRSEMNVSTLELGDSALYLCASSPPTGDTEAFFGQGTRLTVV.

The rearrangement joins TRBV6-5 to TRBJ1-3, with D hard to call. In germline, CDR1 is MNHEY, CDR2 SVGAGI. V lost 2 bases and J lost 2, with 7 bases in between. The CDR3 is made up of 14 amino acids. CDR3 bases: TGTGCCAGCAGTTACGGTCGCACTGGAAACACCATATATTTT. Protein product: CASSYGRTGNTIYF.

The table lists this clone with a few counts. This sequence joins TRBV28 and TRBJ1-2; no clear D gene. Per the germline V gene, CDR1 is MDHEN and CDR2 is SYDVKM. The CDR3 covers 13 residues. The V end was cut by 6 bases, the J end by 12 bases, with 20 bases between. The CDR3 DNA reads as TGTGCCAGCAGCACCCCCCTGGCTCCGGGGAACACCTTC. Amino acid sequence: CASSTPLAPGNTF.

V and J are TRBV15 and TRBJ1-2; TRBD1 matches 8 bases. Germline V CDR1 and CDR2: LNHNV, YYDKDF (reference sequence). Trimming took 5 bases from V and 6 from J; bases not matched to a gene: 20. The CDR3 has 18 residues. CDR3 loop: CATSEPFGRQGRIDGYTF. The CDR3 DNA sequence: TGTGCCACCAGCGAGCCATTTGGACGACAGGGGAGGATTGATGGCTACACCTTC.

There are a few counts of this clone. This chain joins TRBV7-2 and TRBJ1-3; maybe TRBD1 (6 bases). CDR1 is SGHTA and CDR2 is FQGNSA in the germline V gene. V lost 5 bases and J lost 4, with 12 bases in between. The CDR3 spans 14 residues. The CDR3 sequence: CASSGGRRGNTIYF. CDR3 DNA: TGTGCCAGCAGCGGGGGCAGGCGGGGAAACACCATATATTTT.

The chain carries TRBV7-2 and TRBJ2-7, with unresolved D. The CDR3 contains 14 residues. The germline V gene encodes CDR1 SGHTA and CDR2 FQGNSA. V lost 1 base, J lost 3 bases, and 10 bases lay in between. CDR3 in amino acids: CASSLVSAFYEQYF. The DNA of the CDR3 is TGTGCCAGCAGCTTAGTATCTGCTTTCTACGAGCAGTACTTC.

The DNA of the CDR3 is TGTGCCAGCAGCGGAGGGGACAGGGGGATTCAGTACTTC. Translated: CASSGGDRGIQYF. V is TRBV5-6 and J is TRBJ2-4; TRBD1 agrees at 11 bases. Germline lookup yields CDR1 SGHDT and CDR2 YYEEEE. With V trimmed by 4 bases and J by 10 bases, 4 bases remained unmatched. The CDR3 consists of 13 residues.

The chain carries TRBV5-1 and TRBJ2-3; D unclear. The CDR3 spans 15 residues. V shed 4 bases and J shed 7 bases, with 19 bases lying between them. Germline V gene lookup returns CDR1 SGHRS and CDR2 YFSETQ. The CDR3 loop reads CASSLVADALNTQYF. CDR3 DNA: TGCGCCAGCAGCCTTGTGGCGGATGCACTCAATACGCAGTATTTT.

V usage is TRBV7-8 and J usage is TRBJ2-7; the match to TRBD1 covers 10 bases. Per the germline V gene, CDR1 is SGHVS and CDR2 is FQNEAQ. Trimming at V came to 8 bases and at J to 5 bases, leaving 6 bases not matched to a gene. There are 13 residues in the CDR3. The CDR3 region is CASRDRGFHEQYF. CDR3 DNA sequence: TGTGCCAGCCGGGACAGGGGTTTCCACGAGCAGTACTTC.

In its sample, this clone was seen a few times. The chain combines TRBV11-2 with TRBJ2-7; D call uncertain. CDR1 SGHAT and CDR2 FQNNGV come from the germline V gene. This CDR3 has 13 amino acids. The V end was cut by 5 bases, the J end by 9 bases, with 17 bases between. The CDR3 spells CASSPNSGYAQYF. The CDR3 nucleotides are TGTGCCAGCAGCCCAAACTCAGGTTATGCGCAGTACTTC.

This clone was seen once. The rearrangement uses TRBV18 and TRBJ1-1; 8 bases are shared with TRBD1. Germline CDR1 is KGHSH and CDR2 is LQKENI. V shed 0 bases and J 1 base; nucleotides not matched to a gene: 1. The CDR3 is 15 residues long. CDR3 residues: CASSPPGTGNTEAFF. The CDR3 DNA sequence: TGTGCCAGCTCACCACCGGGGACAGGGAACACTGAAGCTTTCTTT.

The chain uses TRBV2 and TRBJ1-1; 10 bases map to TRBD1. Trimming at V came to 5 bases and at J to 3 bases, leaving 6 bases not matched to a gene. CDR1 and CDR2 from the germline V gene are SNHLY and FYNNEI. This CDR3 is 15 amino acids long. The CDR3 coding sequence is TGTGCCAGCAGTTTGACAGGGGGCGCGGACACTGAAGCTTTCTTT. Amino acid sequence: CASSLTGGADTEAFF. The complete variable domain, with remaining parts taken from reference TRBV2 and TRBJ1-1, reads EPEVTQTPSHQVTQMGQEVILRCVPISNHLYFYWYRQILGQKVEFLVSFYNNEISEKSEIFDDQFSVERPDGSNFTLKIRSTKLEDSAMYFCASSLTGGADTEAFFGQGTRLTVV.

The CDR3 sequence: CASSLGTGVWGNQPQHF. The CDR3 DNA reads as TGTGCCAGTAGTCTCGGGACAGGAGTTTGGGGCAATCAGCCCCAGCATTTT. The V call is TRBV19, the J call TRBJ1-5; TRBD1 agrees at 8 bases. The CDR3 runs to 17 residues. V trimming: 5 bases; J trimming: 2 bases; junction bases outside the gene matches: 11. The V gene's germline CDR1 is LNHDA and CDR2 SQIVND (reference sequence).

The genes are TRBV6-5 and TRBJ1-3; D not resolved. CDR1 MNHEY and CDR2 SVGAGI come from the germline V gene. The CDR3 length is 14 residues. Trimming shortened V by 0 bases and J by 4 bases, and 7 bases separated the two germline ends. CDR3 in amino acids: CASSYSSGGNTIYF. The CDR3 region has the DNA TGTGCCAGCAGTTACTCCTCGGGCGGAAACACCATATATTTT.

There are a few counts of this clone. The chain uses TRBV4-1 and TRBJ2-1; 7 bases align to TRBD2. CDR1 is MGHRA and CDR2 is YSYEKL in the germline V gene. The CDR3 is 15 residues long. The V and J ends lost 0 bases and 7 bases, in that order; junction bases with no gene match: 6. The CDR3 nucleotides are TGCGCCAGCAGCCAAGATGGATGGGGGGGAAATGAGCAGTTCTTC. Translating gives CASSQDGWGGNEQFF.

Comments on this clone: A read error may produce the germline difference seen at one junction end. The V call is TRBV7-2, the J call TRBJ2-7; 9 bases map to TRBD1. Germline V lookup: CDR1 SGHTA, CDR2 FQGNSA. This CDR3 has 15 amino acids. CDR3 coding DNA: TGTGCCAGCAGCTCTAGGACAGGGGCTGGATACGGGCAGTACTTC. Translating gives CASSSRTGAGYGQYF.

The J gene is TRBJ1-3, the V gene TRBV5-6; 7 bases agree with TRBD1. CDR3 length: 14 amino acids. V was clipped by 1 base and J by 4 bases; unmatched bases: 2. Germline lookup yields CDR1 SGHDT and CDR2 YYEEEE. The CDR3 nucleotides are TGTGCCAGCAGCTTGCAGGGGGTCGGAAACACCATATATTTT. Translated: CASSLQGVGNTIYF.

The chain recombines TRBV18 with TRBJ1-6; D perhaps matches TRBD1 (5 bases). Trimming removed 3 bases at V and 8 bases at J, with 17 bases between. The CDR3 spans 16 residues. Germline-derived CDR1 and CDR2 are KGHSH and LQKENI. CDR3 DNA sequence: TGTGCCAGCTCACCGAGCACGGGGACGGTCGATTCACCCCTCCACTTT. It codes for CASSPSTGTVDSPLHF.

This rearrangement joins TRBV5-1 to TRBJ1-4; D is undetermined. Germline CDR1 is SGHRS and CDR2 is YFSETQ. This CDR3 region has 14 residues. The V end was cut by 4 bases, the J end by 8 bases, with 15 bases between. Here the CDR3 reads CASSASGSREKLFF. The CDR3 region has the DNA TGCGCCAGCAGCGCCTCCGGGAGTAGGGAAAAACTGTTTTTT.

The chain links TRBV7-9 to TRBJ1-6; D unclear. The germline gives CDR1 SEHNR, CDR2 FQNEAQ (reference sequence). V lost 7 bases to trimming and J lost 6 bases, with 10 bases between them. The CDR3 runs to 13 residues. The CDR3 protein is CASIQDGNSPLHF. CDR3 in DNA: TGTGCCAGCATCCAGGACGGTAATTCACCCCTCCACTTT.

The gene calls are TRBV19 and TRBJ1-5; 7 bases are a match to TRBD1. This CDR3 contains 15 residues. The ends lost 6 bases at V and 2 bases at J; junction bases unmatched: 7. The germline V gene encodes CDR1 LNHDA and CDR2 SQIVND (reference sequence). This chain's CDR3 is CASSETGMGNQPQHF. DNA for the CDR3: TGTGCCAGTAGCGAGACAGGGATGGGCAATCAGCCCCAGCATTTT. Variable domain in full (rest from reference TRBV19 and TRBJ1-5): DGGITQSPKYLFRKEGQNVTLSCEQNLNHDAMYWYRQDPGQGLRLIYYSQIVNDFQKGDIAEGYSVSREKKESFPLTVTSAQKNPTAFYLCASSETGMGNQPQHFGDGTRLSIL.

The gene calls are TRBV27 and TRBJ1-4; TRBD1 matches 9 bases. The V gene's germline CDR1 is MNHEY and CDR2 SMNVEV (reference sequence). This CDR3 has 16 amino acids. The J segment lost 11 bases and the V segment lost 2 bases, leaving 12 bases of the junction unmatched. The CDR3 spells CASSLTGGTGSGKLFF. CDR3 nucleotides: TGTGCCAGCAGTTTAACGGGGGGGACAGGGTCCGGGAAACTGTTTTTT.

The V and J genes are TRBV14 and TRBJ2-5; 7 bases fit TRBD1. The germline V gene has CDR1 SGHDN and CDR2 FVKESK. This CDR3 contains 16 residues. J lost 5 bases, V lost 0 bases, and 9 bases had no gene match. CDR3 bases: TGTGCCAGCAGCCAAGATCGCGGCAGGGGGTACGAGACCCAGTACTTC. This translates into CASSQDRGRGYETQYF. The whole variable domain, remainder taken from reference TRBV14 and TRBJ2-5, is EAGVTQFPSHSVIEKGQTVTLRCDPISGHDNLYWYRRVMGKEIKFLLHFVKESKQDESGMPNNRFLAERTGGTYSTLKVQPAELEDSGVYFCASSQDRGRGYETQYFGPGTRLLVL.

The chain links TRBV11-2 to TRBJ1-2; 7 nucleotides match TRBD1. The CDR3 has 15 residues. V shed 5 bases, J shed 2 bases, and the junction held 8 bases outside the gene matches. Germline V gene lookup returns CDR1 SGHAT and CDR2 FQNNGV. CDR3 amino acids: CASSPPDRENYGYTF. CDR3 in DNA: TGTGCCAGCAGCCCACCCGACAGGGAGAACTATGGCTACACCTTC.

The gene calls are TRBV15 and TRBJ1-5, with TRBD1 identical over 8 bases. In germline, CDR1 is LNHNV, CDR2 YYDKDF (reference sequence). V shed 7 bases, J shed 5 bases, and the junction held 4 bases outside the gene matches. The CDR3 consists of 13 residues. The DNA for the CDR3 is TGTGCCACCACCGAGACAGGGGATCAGCCCCAGCATTTT. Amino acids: CATTETGDQPQHF.

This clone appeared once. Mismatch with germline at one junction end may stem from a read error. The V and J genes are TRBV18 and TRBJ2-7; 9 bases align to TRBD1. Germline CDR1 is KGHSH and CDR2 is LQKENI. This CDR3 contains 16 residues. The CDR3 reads CVSSPGRQGQGGEQYF. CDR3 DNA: TGTGTCAGCTCACCAGGGAGACAGGGACAGGGCGGCGAGCAGTACTTC. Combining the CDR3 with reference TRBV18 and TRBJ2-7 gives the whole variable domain NAGVMQNPRHLVRRRGQEARLRCSPMKGHSHVYWYRQLPEEGLKFMVYLQKENIIDESGMPKERFSAEFPKEGPSILRIQQVVRGDSAAYFCVSSPGRQGQGGEQYFGPGTRLTVT.

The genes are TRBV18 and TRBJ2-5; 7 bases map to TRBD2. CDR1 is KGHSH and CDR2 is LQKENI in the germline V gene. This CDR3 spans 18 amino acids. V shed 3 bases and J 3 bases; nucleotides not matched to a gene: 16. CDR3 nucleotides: TGTGCCAGCTCACCTCGTGGACTAGGCGGCGGCCGTAAAGAGACCCAGTACTTC. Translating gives CASSPRGLGGGRKETQYF. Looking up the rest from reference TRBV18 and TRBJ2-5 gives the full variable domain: NAGVMQNPRHLVRRRGQEARLRCSPMKGHSHVYWYRQLPEEGLKFMVYLQKENIIDESGMPKERFSAEFPKEGPSILRIQQVVRGDSAAYFCASSPRGLGGGRKETQYFGPGTRLLVL.

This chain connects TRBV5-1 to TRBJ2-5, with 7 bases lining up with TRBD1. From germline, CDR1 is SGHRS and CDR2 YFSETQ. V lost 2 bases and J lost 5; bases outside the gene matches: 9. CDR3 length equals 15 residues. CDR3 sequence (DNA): TGCGCCAGCAGCTTAACCCAGGGGGTTGGGGAGACCCAGTACTTC. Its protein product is CASSLTQGVGETQYF.